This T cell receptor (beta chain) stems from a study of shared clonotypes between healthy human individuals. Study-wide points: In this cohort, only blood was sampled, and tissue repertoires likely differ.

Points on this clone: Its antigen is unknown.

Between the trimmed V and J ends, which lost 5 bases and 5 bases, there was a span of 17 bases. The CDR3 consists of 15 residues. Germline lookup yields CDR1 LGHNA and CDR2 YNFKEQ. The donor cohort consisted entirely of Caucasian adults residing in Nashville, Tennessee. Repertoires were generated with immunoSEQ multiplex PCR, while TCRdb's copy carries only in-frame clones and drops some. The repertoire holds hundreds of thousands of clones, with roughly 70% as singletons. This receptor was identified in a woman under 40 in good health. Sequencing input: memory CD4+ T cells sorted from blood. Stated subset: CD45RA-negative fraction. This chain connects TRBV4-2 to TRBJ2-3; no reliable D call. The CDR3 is CASSLARSLGDTQYF. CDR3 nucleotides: TGTGCCAGCAGCTTGGCTCGCAGCCTGGGAGATACGCAGTATTTT.